This T cell receptor (beta chain) was profiled in a study of glioma-infiltrating T cells. Study-wide points: Only very few CDR3 sequences appeared in both tissue and blood.

The CDR3 contains 15 residues. Looked up from germline, CDR1 is MDHEN and CDR2 is SYDVKM. Unmatched junction bases numbered 9, after V lost 6 bases and J lost 6 bases. There are many counts of this clonotype. Antigen unknown. Using RNA template, CDR3s of TCR alpha and beta were amplified with iRepertoire arm-PCR. TCRdb analysed the multiplex PCR reads with MiXCR anew, one entry per CDR3 protein. The sample lists about 22,000 distinct CDR3 sequences; 20% to 25% were seen once. Input material: glioma tissue, nonneoplastic brain tissue, or PBMCs (not recorded which). The chain joins TRBV28 to TRBJ2-1; 9 positions agree with TRBD2. This sequence originates from a human donor with low-grade glioma or glioblastoma, undergoing nonglioma brain surgery, or in good health (not recorded which). The CDR3 here is CASSLAGVQSNEQFF. The CDR3 DNA reads as TGTGCCAGCAGCTTAGCGGGGGTACAATCCAATGAGCAGTTCTTC.